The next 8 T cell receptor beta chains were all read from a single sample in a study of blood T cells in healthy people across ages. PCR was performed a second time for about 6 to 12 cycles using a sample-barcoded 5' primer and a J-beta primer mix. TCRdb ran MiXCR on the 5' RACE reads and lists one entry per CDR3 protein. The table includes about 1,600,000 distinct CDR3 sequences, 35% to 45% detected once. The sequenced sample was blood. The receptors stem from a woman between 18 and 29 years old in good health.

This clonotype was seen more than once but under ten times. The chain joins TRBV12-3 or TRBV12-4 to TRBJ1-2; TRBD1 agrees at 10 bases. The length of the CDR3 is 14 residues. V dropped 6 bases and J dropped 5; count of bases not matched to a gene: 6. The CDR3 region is CASRGQGGRYGYTF. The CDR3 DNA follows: TGTGCCAGCAGAGGACAGGGGGGTCGGTATGGCTACACCTTC.

The CDR3 DNA reads as TGTGCCAGTACCCCTTTTTCGACAGGAAAAGGCACAGATACGCAGTATTTT. Translation: CASTPFSTGKGTDTQYF. The J gene is TRBJ2-3, the V gene TRBV19; TRBD1 is a possible D gene (6 bases). The V and J ends lost 7 bases and 1 base respectively, with 21 bases between them. The CDR3 loop spans 17 amino acids. In germline, CDR1 is LNHDA, CDR2 SQIVND (reference sequence).

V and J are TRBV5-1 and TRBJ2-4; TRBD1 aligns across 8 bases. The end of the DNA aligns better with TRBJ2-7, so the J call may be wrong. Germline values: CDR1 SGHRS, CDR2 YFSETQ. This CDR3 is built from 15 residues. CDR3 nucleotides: TGCGCCAGCAGCTTGGGAGACAGGGGATGGTACGAGCAGTACTTC. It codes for CASSLGDRGWYEQYF.

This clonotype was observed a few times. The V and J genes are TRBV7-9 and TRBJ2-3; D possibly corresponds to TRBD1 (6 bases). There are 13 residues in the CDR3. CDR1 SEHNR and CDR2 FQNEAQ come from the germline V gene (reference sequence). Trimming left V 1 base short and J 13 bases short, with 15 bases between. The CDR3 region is CASSLVQGNWKYF. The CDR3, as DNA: TGTGCCAGCAGCTTAGTACAGGGCAATTGGAAGTATTTT.

CDR3 protein: CASSHGPLNEQFF. DNA of the CDR3: TGTGCCAGCAGCCATGGACCTCTCAATGAGCAGTTCTTC. The chain is built from TRBV7-9 and TRBJ2-1; D not certain. Germline V gene lookup returns CDR1 SEHNR and CDR2 FQNEAQ (reference sequence). The CDR3 sequence is 13 residues long. V was trimmed by 5 bases and J by 6 bases, leaving 11 bases between them.

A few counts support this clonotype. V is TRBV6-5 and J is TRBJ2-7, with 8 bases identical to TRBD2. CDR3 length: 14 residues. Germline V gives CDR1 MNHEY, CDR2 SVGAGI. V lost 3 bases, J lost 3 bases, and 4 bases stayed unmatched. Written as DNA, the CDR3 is TGTGCCAGCAGTTATAGCGGGACCTACTACGAGCAGTACTTC. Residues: CASSYSGTYYEQYF.

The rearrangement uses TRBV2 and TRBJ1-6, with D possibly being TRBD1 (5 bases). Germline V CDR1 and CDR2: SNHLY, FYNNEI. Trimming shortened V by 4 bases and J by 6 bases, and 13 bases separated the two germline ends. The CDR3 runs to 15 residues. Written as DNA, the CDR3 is TGTGCCAGCAGTGTCCCGGACACCTCTAATTCACCCCTCCACTTT. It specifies CASSVPDTSNSPLHF.

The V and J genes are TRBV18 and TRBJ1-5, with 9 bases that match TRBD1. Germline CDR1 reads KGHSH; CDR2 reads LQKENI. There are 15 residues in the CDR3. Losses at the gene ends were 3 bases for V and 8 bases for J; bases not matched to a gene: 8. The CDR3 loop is CASSPRQGVSEPQHF. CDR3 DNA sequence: TGTGCCAGCTCACCCAGACAGGGGGTCTCGGAGCCCCAGCATTTT.